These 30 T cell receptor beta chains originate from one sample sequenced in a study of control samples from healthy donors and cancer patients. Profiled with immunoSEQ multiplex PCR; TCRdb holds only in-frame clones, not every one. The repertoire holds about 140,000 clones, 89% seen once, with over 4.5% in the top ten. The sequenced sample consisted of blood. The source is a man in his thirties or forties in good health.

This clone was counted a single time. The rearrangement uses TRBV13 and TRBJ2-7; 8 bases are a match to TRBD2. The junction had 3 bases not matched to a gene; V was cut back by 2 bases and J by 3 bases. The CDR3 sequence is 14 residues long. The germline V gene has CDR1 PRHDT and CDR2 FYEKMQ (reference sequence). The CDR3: CASSLRLAFYEQYF. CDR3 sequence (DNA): TGTGCCAGCAGCTTAAGACTAGCGTTCTACGAGCAGTACTTC.

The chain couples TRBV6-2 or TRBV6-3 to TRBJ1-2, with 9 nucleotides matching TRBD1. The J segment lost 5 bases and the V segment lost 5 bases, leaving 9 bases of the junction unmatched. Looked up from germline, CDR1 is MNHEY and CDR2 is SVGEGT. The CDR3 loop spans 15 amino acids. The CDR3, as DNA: TGTGCCAGCAGTCAATCCGGGACAGGGAGATATGGCTACACCTTC. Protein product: CASSQSGTGRYGYTF.

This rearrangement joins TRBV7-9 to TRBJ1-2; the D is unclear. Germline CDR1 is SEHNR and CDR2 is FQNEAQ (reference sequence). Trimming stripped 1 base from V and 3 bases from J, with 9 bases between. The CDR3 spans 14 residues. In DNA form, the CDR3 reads TGTGCCAGCAGCTTAGGAGCGCAGGACTATGGCTACACCTTC. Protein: CASSLGAQDYGYTF. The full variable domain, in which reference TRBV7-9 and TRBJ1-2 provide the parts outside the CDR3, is DTGVSQNPRHKITKRGQNVTFRCDPISEHNRLYWYRQTLGQGPEFLTYFQNEAQLEKSRLLSDRFSAERPKGSFSTLEIQRTEQGDSAMYLCASSLGAQDYGYTFGSGTRLTVV.

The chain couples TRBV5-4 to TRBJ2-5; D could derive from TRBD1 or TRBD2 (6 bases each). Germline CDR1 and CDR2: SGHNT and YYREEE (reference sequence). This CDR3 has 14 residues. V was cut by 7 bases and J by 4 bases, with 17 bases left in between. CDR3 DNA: TGTGCCAGCCGGTGGGGGGCGATGGCAGAGACCCAGTACTTC. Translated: CASRWGAMAETQYF.

CDR3 sequence reads: CASSYSSEGANVLTF. Here the CDR3 DNA reads TGTGCCAGCAGTTACTCCAGCGAGGGGGCCAACGTCCTGACTTTC. The V call is TRBV6-5, the J call TRBJ2-6; D not resolved. The CDR3 is 15 amino acids. The V and J ends lost 0 bases and 4 bases respectively, with 7 bases between them. Germline CDR1 reads MNHEY; CDR2 reads SVGAGI.

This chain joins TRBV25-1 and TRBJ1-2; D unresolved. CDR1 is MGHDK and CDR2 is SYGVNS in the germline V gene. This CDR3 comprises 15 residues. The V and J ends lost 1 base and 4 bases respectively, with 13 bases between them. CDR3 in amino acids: CASSESFRAGYGYTF. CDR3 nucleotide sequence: TGTGCCAGCAGTGAATCTTTTAGGGCAGGCTATGGCTACACCTTC.

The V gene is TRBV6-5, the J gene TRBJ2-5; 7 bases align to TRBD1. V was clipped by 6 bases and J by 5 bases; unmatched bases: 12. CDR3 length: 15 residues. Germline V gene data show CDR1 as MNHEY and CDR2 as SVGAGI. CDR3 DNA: TGTGCCAGCAGCCGGACCCGGACAGGCCGGGAGACCCAGTACTTC. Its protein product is CASSRTRTGRETQYF.

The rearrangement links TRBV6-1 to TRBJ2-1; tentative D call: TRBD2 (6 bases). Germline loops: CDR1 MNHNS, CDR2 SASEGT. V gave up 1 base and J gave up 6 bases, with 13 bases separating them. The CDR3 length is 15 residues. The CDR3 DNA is TGTGCCAGCAGTGAAGGCACGGGAGTGGGCAATGAGCAGTTCTTC. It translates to CASSEGTGVGNEQFF.

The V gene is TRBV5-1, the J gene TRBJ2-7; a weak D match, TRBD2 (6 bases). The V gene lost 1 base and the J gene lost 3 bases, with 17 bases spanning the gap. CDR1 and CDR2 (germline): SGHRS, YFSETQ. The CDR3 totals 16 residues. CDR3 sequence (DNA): TGCGCCAGCAGCTTGAATATCGGGACGGGAGACTACGAGCAGTACTTC. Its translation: CASSLNIGTGDYEQYF. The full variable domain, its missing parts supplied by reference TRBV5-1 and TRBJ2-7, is KAGVTQTPRYLIKTRGQQVTLSCSPISGHRSVSWYQQTPGQGLQFLFEYFSETQRNKGNFPGRFSGRQFSNSRSEMNVSTLELGDSALYLCASSLNIGTGDYEQYFGPGTRLTVT.

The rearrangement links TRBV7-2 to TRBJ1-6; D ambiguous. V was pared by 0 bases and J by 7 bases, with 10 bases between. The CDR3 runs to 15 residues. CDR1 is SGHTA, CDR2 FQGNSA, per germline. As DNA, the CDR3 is TGTGCCAGCAGCTTAGCGGGCACAGAGAATTCACCCCTCCACTTT. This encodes CASSLAGTENSPLHF. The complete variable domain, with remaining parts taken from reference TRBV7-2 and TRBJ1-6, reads GAGVSQSPSNKVTEKGKDVELRCDPISGHTALYWYRQSLGQGLEFLIYFQGNSAPDKSGLPSDRFSAERTGGSVSTLTIQRTQQEDSAVYLCASSLAGTENSPLHFGNGTRLTVT.

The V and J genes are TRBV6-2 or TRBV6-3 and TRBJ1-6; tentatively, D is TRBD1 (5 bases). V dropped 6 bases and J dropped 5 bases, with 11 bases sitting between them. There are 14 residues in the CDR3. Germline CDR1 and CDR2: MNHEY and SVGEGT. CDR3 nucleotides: TGTGCCAGCAGCCCGGACACAAATAATTCACCCCTCCACTTT. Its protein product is CASSPDTNNSPLHF.

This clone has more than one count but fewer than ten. The CDR3, as DNA: TGTGCCATCAGTGAGTCAGTGGGAAGCGGAGCTTTCTTT. Its protein is CAISESVGSGAFF. The rearrangement joins TRBV10-3 to TRBJ1-1; D not resolved. This CDR3 has 13 amino acids. Germline assignment: CDR1 ENHRY and CDR2 SYGVKD. Trimming removed 0 bases from V and 10 bases from J, with 12 bases in between.

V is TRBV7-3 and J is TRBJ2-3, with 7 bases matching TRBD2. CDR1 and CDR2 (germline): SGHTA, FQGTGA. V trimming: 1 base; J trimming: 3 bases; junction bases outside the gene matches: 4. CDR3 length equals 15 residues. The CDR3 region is CASSLNGRSTDTQYF. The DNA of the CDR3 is TGTGCCAGCAGCTTAAACGGGAGGAGTACAGATACGCAGTATTTT. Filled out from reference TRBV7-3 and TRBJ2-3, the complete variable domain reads GAGVSQTPSNKVTEKGKYVELRCDPISGHTALYWYRQSLGQGPEFLIYFQGTGAADDSGLPNDRFFAVRPEGSVSTLKIQRTERGDSAVYLCASSLNGRSTDTQYFGPGTRLTVL.

The CDR3 sequence is CASLGWAGINTGELFF. In DNA, the CDR3 is TGTGCCAGCCTCGGTTGGGCGGGGATTAACACCGGGGAGCTGTTTTTT. The chain combines TRBV5-6 with TRBJ2-2, with a weak D call TRBD2 (6 bases). V was trimmed by 7 bases and J by 2 bases, leaving 18 bases between them. The CDR3 loop spans 16 amino acids. Looked up from germline, CDR1 is SGHDT and CDR2 is YYEEEE. Together with reference TRBV5-6 and TRBJ2-2, the CDR3 gives the full variable domain: DAGVTQSPTHLIKTRGQQVTLRCSPKSGHDTVSWYQQALGQGPQFIFQYYEEEERQRGNFPDRFSGHQFPNYSSELNVNALLLGDSALYLCASLGWAGINTGELFFGEGSRLTVL.

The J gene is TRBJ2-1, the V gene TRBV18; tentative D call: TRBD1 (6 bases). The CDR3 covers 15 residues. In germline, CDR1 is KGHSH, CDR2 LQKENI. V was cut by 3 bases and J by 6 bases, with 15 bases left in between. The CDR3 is CASSPTGSRANEQFF. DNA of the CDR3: TGTGCCAGCTCACCTACAGGGTCTAGGGCCAATGAGCAGTTCTTC. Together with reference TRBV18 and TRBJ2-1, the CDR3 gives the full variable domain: NAGVMQNPRHLVRRRGQEARLRCSPMKGHSHVYWYRQLPEEGLKFMVYLQKENIIDESGMPKERFSAEFPKEGPSILRIQQVVRGDSAAYFCASSPTGSRANEQFFGPGTRLTVL.

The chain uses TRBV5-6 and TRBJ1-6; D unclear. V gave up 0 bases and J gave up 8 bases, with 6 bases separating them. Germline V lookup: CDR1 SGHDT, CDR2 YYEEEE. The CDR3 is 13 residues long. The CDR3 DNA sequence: TGTGCCAGCAGCTTGGCTGGGGATTCACCCCTCCACTTT. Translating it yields CASSLAGDSPLHF. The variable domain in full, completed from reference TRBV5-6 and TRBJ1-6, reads DAGVTQSPTHLIKTRGQQVTLRCSPKSGHDTVSWYQQALGQGPQFIFQYYEEEERQRGNFPDRFSGHQFPNYSSELNVNALLLGDSALYLCASSLAGDSPLHFGNGTRLTVT.

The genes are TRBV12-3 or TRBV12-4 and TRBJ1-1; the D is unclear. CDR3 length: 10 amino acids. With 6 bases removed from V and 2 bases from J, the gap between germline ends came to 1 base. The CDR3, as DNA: TGTGCCAGCAGCAACACTGAAGCTTTCTTT. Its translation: CASSNTEAFF.

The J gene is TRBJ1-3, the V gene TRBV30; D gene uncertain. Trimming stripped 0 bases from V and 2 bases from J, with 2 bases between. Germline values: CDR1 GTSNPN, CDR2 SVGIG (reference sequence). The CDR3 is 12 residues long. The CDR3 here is CAWSVAGNTIYF. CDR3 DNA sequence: TGTGCCTGGAGTGTCGCTGGAAACACCATATATTTT.

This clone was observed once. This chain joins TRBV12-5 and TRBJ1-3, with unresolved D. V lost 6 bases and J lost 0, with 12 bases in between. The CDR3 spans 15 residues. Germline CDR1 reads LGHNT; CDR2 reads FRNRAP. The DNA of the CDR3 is TGTGCTAGTGGGACCAAAGCAGTCTCTGGAAACACCATATATTTT. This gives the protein CASGTKAVSGNTIYF. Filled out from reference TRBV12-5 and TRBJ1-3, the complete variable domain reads DARVTQTPRHKVTEMGQEVTMRCQPILGHNTVFWYRQTMMQGLELLAYFRNRAPLDDSGMPKDRFSAEMPDATLATLKIQPSEPRDSAVYFCASGTKAVSGNTIYFGEGSWLTVV.

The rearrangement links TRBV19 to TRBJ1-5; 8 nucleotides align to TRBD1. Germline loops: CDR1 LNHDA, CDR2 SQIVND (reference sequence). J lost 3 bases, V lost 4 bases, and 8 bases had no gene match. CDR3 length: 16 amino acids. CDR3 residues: CASSSPPGGNNQPQHF. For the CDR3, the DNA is TGTGCCAGTAGTAGCCCCCCAGGGGGCAACAATCAGCCCCAGCATTTT.

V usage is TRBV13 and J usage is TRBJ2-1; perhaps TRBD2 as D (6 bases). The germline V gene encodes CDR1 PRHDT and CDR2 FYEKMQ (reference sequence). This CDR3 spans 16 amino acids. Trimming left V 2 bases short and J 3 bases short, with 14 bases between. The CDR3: CASSLRWRADYNEQFF. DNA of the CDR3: TGTGCCAGCAGCTTAAGGTGGAGGGCGGACTACAATGAGCAGTTCTTC.

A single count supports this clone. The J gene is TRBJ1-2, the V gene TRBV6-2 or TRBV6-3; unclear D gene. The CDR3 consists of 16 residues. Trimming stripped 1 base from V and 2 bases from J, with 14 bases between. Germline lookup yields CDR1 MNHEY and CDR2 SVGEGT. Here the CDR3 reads CASSYYRGSPNYGYTF. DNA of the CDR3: TGTGCCAGCAGTTACTATCGAGGGAGTCCGAACTATGGCTACACCTTC.

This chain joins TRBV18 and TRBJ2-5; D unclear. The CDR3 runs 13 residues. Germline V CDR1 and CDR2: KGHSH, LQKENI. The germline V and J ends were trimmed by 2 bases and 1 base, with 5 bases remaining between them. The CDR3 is CASSPGIQETQYF. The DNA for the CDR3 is TGTGCCAGCTCACCAGGAATCCAAGAGACCCAGTACTTC.

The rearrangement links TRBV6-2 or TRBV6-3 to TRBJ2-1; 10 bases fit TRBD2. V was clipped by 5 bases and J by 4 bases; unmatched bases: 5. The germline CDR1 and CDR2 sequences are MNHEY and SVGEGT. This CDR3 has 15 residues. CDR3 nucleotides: TGTGCCAGCAGTCTTCGGACTAGCGGTTACAATGAGCAGTTCTTC. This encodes CASSLRTSGYNEQFF.

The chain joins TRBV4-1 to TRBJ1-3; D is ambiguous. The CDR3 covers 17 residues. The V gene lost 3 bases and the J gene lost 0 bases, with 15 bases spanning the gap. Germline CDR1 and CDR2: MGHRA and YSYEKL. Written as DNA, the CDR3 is TGCGCCAGCAGCCAGTGGTCAGGCAGGAGCTCTGGAAACACCATATATTTT. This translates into CASSQWSGRSSGNTIYF.

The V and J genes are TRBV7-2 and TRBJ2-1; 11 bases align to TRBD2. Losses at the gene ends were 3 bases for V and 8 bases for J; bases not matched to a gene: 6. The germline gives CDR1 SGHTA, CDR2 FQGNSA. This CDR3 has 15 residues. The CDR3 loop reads CASSFLSGGADEQFF. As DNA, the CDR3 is TGTGCCAGCAGCTTTCTTAGCGGGGGGGCCGATGAGCAGTTCTTC.

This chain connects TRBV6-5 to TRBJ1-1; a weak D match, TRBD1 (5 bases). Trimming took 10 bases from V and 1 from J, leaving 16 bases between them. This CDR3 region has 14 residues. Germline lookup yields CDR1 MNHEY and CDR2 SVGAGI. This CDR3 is CATGVGAKNTEAFF. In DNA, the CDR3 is TGTGCCACGGGGGTCGGGGCGAAGAACACTGAAGCTTTCTTT.

Here the CDR3 reads CASSAGTGADTQYF. In DNA form, the CDR3 reads TGTGCCAGCAGTGCCGGGACAGGGGCAGATACGCAGTATTTT. This chain uses TRBV6-4 with TRBJ2-3; 10 bases are a match to TRBD1. V dropped 4 bases and J dropped 4; count of bases not matched to a gene: 2. Germline V CDR1 and CDR2: MRHNA, SNTAGT. CDR3 size: 14 residues.

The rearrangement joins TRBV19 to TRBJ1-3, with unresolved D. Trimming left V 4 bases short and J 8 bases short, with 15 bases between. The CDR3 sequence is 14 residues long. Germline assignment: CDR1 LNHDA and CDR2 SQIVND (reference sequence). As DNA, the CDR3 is TGTGCCAGTAGTACAAGGACGGTCGCTGACACCATATATTTT. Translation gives CASSTRTVADTIYF.

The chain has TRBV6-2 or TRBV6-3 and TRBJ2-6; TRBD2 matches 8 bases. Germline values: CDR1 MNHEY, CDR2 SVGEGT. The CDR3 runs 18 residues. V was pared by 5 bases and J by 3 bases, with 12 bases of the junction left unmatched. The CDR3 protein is CASSHRGRGGLGANVLTF. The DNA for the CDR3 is TGTGCCAGCAGTCACCGGGGCCGGGGGGGCCTTGGGGCCAACGTCCTGACTTTC.